This T cell receptor beta chain was recorded in a study of shared clonotypes between healthy human individuals. Germline CDR1 KGHSH, CDR2 LQKENI. Trimming left V 0 bases short and J 2 bases short, with 8 bases between. The CDR3 contains 14 residues. The naive CD8 subset, CD45RO-negative cells positively selected for CCR7, excluded terminally differentiated effector memory CD45RA+ cells. The assay was immunoSEQ multiplex PCR, and TCRdb's table has in-frame clones only and misses some. Here the sample spans approximately 720,000 clones, about 92% being singletons. The V and J genes are TRBV18 and TRBJ2-7, with TRBD1 as a possible D gene (6 bases). Sequencing input: naive CD8+ T cells sorted from blood. The sequence was obtained from a young man in good health. The CDR3 bases are TGTGCCAGCTCACCACCCGGGACAACCTACGAGCAGTACTTC. Translated, it gives CASSPPGTTYEQYF.